This is a list of T cell receptor beta chains from one sample in a study of B cell selection in AIRE deficiency. TCRdb's copy holds only in-frame clones and misses some; the assay was immunoSEQ multiplex PCR. This sample has roughly 24,000 clones, with about 96% found just once. Sequencing was done on a sample of CD4+CD127+ conventional T cells sorted from PBMCs. The receptors derive from a human donor in good health. CDR3s include the opening cysteine and the closing phenylalanine or tryptophan. Fields, in order: CDR3 DNA, CDR3 protein, J gene, clone size, D gene, V gene. D genes are given only for firm matches. Size is omitted from some rows. Given values are once, few, many or a class for expanded clones.

TGTGCCAGCAGCTTTGACAGGGCCTCAGATACGCAGTATTTT	CASSFDRASDTQYF	TRBJ2-3	.	TRBD1	TRBV11-2
TGTGCCAGCACCGCACAGGGACCCCCTCAGCCCCAGCATTTT	CASTAQGPPQPQHF	TRBJ1-5	.	.	TRBV28
TGTGCCAGCAGCTTATTCGCGATTAATTCACCCCTCCACTTT	CASSLFAINSPLHF	TRBJ1-6	.	.	TRBV11-3
TGTGCCAGCTCACCAATGTTAGCGGGGGCCCAAGAGACCCAGTACTTC	CASSPMLAGAQETQYF	TRBJ2-5	.	TRBD2	TRBV18
TGTGCCAGCAGCTTAGCAGTTCGGGGGGATGAGCAGTTCTTC	CASSLAVRGDEQFF	TRBJ2-1	.	TRBD2	TRBV7-9
TGTGCCACCAGCCGGGGATTCGAAAATAATTCACCCCTCCACTTT	CATSRGFENNSPLHF	TRBJ1-6	.	.	TRBV15
TGTGCCAGCAGCCTCTGGAAGATGGGACTTTTAACCTATGGCTACACCTTC	CASSLWKMGLLTYGYTF	TRBJ1-2	.	.	TRBV11-2
TGTGCCAGCACCTCGAACACTGAAGCTTTCTTT	CASTSNTEAFF	TRBJ1-1	once	.	TRBV28
TGCGCCAGCAGCCAAGATTTCGGTGGAAACACCATATATTTT	CASSQDFGGNTIYF	TRBJ1-3	.	.	TRBV4-1
TGTGCCAGCAGCTTAGATCGGGGACTCCTCTCTGTTAACACCGGGGAGCTGTTTTTT	CASSLDRGLLSVNTGELFF	TRBJ2-2	.	.	TRBV11-2
TGTGCCAGCAGTTACCCAGCGGCGGGGGGATTGGAGCAGTTCTTC	CASSYPAAGGLEQFF	TRBJ2-1	.	TRBD2	TRBV6-6
TGTGCCAGCTCAAACGACAGGGGCGAGCAGTACTTC	CASSNDRGEQYF	TRBJ2-7	.	TRBD1	TRBV18
TGTGCCAGCAGTGATGGTAGATCTGACTATGGCTACACCTTC	CASSDGRSDYGYTF	TRBJ1-2	.	.	TRBV25-1
TGCAGCGTTGAACTAGGGAGCGCCAACTATGGCTACACCTTC	CSVELGSANYGYTF	TRBJ1-2	.	.	TRBV29-1
TGTGCCAGCAGTTCATCCGGGACAGGGAGGAGGGAGCAGTACTTC	CASSSSGTGRREQYF	TRBJ2-7	.	TRBD1	TRBV27
TGTGCCAGCAGCTGGGGACCGTTGCGGACTGAAGCTTTCTTT	CASSWGPLRTEAFF	TRBJ1-1	.	.	TRBV6-5
TGTGCCAGCCTTAGCGGGGCCCACAATGAGCAGTTCTTC	CASLSGAHNEQFF	TRBJ2-1	.	TRBD2	TRBV6-1
TGTGCCAGCCGGGCAACGATGCAATTAGGCGGAAACACCATATATTTT	CASRATMQLGGNTIYF	TRBJ1-3	.	.	TRBV6-6
TGTGCCAGCAGTTTATGGGCGAACAGGGGGCAAGAGACCCAGTACTTC	CASSLWANRGQETQYF	TRBJ2-5	.	TRBD1	TRBV28
TGCGCCAGCAGTGAACACGGCTTGAACACCGGGGAGCTGTTTTTT	CASSEHGLNTGELFF	TRBJ2-2	few	.	TRBV10-1
TGTGCCAGCAGCTTAGGGACAGGGTTTCACGACGAGCAGTACTTC	CASSLGTGFHDEQYF	TRBJ2-7	.	TRBD1	TRBV11-2
TGCAGCGTTGAAATACCGAGAGGGGGAAATGAAAAACTGTTTTTT	CSVEIPRGGNEKLFF	TRBJ1-4	once	.	TRBV29-1
TGTGCCAGCAGCCTCCCGGGACAGGGGTATGAAGGGGCTTTCTTT	CASSLPGQGYEGAFF	TRBJ1-1	.	TRBD1	TRBV28
TGTGCCAGCAGCCCGTTACCGGGACCGAGAACTTCCACAGATACGCAGTATTTT	CASSPLPGPRTSTDTQYF	TRBJ2-3	.	.	TRBV14
TGCGCCAGCAGTCCTCTAGCGGGGGGGCCTGAGACCCAGTACTTC	CASSPLAGGPETQYF	TRBJ2-5	.	TRBD2	TRBV5-1
TGCGCCAGCAGCTGGACCACCAACAATGAGCAGTTCTTC	CASSWTTNNEQFF	TRBJ2-1	.	.	TRBV5-1